This T cell receptor (beta chain) stems from a study of blood T cell repertoires in COVID-19. Study context: Acute and convalescent COVID-19 specimens originated in the United States, Italy and Spain.

The data were produced by immunoSEQ multiplex PCR, yet TCRdb's version contains in-frame clones alone and is incomplete. The data contain some 110,000 clones, roughly 80% of them singletons. Input material: peripheral blood. The source is an elderly man with COVID-19, enrolled during active disease.

The CDR3 coding sequence is TGTGCCAGCAGCCTTGGGACATTCCAGAGCTCTGGGGCCAACGTCCTGACTTTC. This encodes CASSLGTFQSSGANVLTF. The rearrangement links TRBV11-3 to TRBJ2-6, with a possible D match to TRBD1 (6 bases). The CDR3 extends over 18 amino acids. CDR1 is SGHNT and CDR2 is YENEEA in the germline V gene. Trimming shortened V by 5 bases and J by 0 bases, and 17 bases separated the two germline ends.